Detailed here is one T cell receptor (beta chain). Its antigen is not identified. In TCRdb, the reads were re-called with MiXCR into one record per CDR3 protein. The sample lists about 680,000 distinct CDR3 sequences, around 24% seen once, with less than 10% in the top ten. The data are from a study of T cell repertoires in cytomegalovirus infection. The study, taken as a whole, reports: HLA-C-restricted CMV clonotypes gave the most frequent clonotype in two of eight donors.

The clonotype was recovered from a human donor in good health (CMV status not recorded). Some clones in this sample may be carry-over from other donors' samples. The sequenced sample consisted of CD8+ T cells from PBMCs.

Written as DNA, the CDR3 is TGTGCCAGCCAATACATAGCGGGGCTAGATCAAGAGACCCAGTACTTC. Translation: CASQYIAGLDQETQYF. The chain couples TRBV25-1 to TRBJ2-5; the match to TRBD2 covers 8 bases. Germline lookup yields CDR1 MGHDK and CDR2 SYGVNS. The CDR3 has 16 residues. V was pared by 8 bases and J by 2 bases, with 13 bases of the junction left unmatched.